This T cell receptor (beta chain) was obtained from a study of blood T cell repertoires in COVID-19. Study-level background: Sites across the United States, Italy and Spain contributed samples from acute and convalescent COVID-19.

Some clones are missing from TCRdb's copy, which holds only in-frame ones; the method was immunoSEQ multiplex PCR. The data hold about 220,000 clones, with around 80% observed a single time. The CDR3 is 16 residues long. Germline CDR1 and CDR2: LNHDA and SQIVND (reference sequence). V was trimmed by 1 base and J by 5 bases, leaving 15 bases between them. This clone is a singleton in its sample. Sequencing was carried out using peripheral blood. The receptor was derived from a man aged 45-65 years with active or convalescent COVID-19. The genes are TRBV19 and TRBJ2-1; D perhaps matches TRBD1 (7 bases). The CDR3 DNA reads as TGTGCCAGTAGTATAGCCAGGGGGAGGCCCCACAATGAGCAGTTCTTC. Encoded protein: CASSIARGRPHNEQFF.